This T cell receptor (beta chain) was recorded in a study of cytomegalovirus exposure and HLA in healthy donors (dated by TCRdb to the late 2010s). Some background on the complete study: In an earlier analysis of under 600 of the donors, approximately 300 Gb of sequence data and 100 million or so unique TCR beta sequences from about 180 million T cells were reported. An early release covering 500 to 750 HLA-typed donors comprised 300 to 350 gigabases of sequencing data and around 80 million unique TCR sequences. The genetic ancestry cluster associated with self-reported Caucasian donors included over 80% of the roughly 390 genotyped donors. The study was designed to test whether signatures of past pathogen exposure could be identified by cataloging public T cell receptors. The study profiled the T cell repertoires of 550 to 700 subjects by immunosequencing and related them to cytomegalovirus serostatus. Along with the approximately 700-subject first cohort, a separate validation cohort of some 130 different subjects was used. The study combined high-throughput TCR immunosequencing, statistical association of individual TCRs with disease status, and machine learning to predict cytomegalovirus infection status. In a later analysis, previously published TCR beta repertoires from roughly 710 donors were re-analyzed and high-resolution HLA genotyping was added so that TCR occurrence patterns could be studied. In the later analysis, no new phenotypic data were used to find candidate immune exposures; instead, reliance was placed on TCR beta sequences and their occurrence across donors. In an earlier analysis of more than 550 of the donors, high-throughput TCR beta sequencing was used to judge whether each TCR beta V gene segment behaved as functional or pseudogenic. Alongside the repertoire data, information on donor age, sex, ethnicity and CMV serostatus was compiled. Genome-wide SNP genotypes for about 65% of the 666 donors were used in a later genetic analysis, which treated that subset as a discovery cohort. All discovery cohort repertoires had been generated on a single sequencing platform. HLA typing included class I and class II loci at four-digit resolution. Typing coverage varied by locus: roughly 620-630 donors for A, B, C, DRB1 and DQB1; roughly 520 for DQA1; nearly 610 for DPA1; 450 to 480 for DPB1. A handful of DR-DQ haplotypes were handled as single units for association and clustering because linkage in the cohort was strong. Among some 400 genotyped donors of the cohort, an average of approximately 200,000 unique TCR beta nucleotide sequences was sequenced per donor, of which roughly 17% were non-productive. Study-level results and caveats: The study gave a list of 150 to 200 TCR beta chains associated with cytomegalovirus. In both the original and validation cohorts, the classifier was reported to diagnose cytomegalovirus status with high specificity and sensitivity. According to a later genetic analysis, donors in an Asian-associated ancestry cluster had fewer N-insertions in productive TCRs than the approximately 700-donor mean. The authors suggested that the approach could potentially be generalized to other disease states and immunological phenotypes. Some 16 rarely observed V segments, including chromosome 9 orphons, were excluded from the earlier analysis of a few hundred of the donors because counts were too low. An association between a missense DCLRE1C variant and V-gene and J-gene trimming of TCR beta chains was found in a later genetic analysis and replicated in an independent cohort. A group of highly shared sequence variants was considered likely to be a technical artifact of the sequencing pipeline. The only immune exposure information available for the cohort was CMV serostatus. In vitro tests confirmed that a few of the cytomegalovirus-associated TCR beta chains recognize cytomegalovirus antigens. Several of the top co-occurrence clusters appeared to be linked to parvovirus B19, influenza, CMV and Epstein-Barr virus, according to a later analysis. Sequencing depth was assumed to be roughly uniform across donors in the presence/absence analyses, though that assumption may not hold. Only TCR beta chains were sequenced in this cohort, and the absence of alpha or paired-chain data limited detectable features. In a later analysis, HLA-associated TCR beta chains showed more clonal expansion and lower generation probabilities than non-associated chains that were equally common. A further reported finding was that TCR beta sequences accurately predicted the HLA-A and HLA-B alleles for most subjects in the first cohort. According to a later analysis, TCR association rates differed among HLA loci, with DRB1 alleles showing the most associated TCRs and HLA-C alleles showing the fewest. Some IMGT-functional V segments, including TRBV6-2 and TRBV6-3, could not be told apart with the 87-base-pair reads, so those segments were excluded. At a false discovery rate of 0.05, a later analysis linked around 15,000 TCR beta sequences to specific HLA alleles. Because HLA typing was unavailable for some donors at each locus, only the typed subset was used in association tests. Linkage disequilibrium might explain the correlated functional status among segregating V segments, but an unknown experimental factor could not be ruled out. When HLA alleles, especially DR and DQ, strongly co-occurred, attributing TCR associations to individual alleles was difficult. According to a later analysis, most CMV-associated TCR beta chains appeared to be HLA-restricted, and the HLA associations seemed to be driven largely by CMV exposure. While some public TCRs were present in many individuals, most TCR sequences turned up only very rarely across donors. An earlier analysis of some 590 of the donors showed that most TCR beta V segments appeared in productive rearrangements either about 87% or about 30% of the time, which broadly matched IMGT annotations.

Relative to germline, V is missing 2 bases and J is missing 3 bases, with 5 bases of the junction outside any gene match. The CDR3 runs 18 amino acids, cysteine and phenylalanine included. CDR3 DNA only is kept here, 54 bases in frame from base 1. CDR1 and CDR2 were assigned from the germline V gene as SGHTA and FQGNSA. Library generation was performed with the immunoSEQ multiplex PCR assay. The multiplex PCR relied on a mix of 60 forward primers for TCR Vbeta segments and 13 reverse primers for TCR Jbeta segments. Amplification of the CDR3 region of rearranged TCR beta genes was performed with a multiplex PCR assay on genomic DNA. The Illumina HiSeq System was used to sequence the amplified TCR beta libraries as 87-base-pair reads. As for the original processing: A later analysis counted about 80 million unique TCR beta chains across the 666 repertoires, and 10 million to 11 million of these chains were shared by at least two donors. Raw reads were error-corrected and collapsed into unique sequences by a nearest-neighbor algorithm in which closely related sequences were merged to remove PCR and sequencing errors. Alignment of CDR3 sequences to IMGT reference sequences was used to assign V, D and J gene segments. For a sequence to be retained, at least a six-nucleotide match to both a V gene segment and a J gene segment was required. A rearrangement was called productive if the CDR3 had no stop codons and remained in frame with V and J, and every other rearrangement was called non-productive. Following IMGT convention, CDR3 was defined as the stretch from the second conserved V-encoded cysteine to the conserved J-encoded phenylalanine. Sequences without an unambiguous match to a single V gene segment were excluded from the earlier analysis of approximately 600 of the donors. In an earlier analysis of 587 of the donors, V segments were called functional above 56.7% productive rearrangements and were called segregating when the between-donor standard deviation exceeded 5%. To diagnose cytomegalovirus status from the catalog of TCR beta chain sequences, a statistical classification framework was built. A later analysis assigned V and J genes by comparing TCR nucleotide sequences with IMGT/GENE-DB human TR gene sequences. A later analysis assigned CDR3 sequences and most-parsimonious VDJ recombination scenarios with the TCRdist pipeline. In a later analysis, every TCR beta chain was defined by the combination of its CDR3 amino acid sequence and its V-gene family, and reads without a unique V-gene family were dropped. In a later analysis, 550 to 650 highly shared, low-generation-probability nucleotide sequences were removed to address suspected cross-contamination and a sequencing artifact. In a later analysis, a clonal expansion index was calculated for each public chain from normalized within-repertoire ranks of inferred template counts. In a later analysis, generation probabilities were computed using a VDJ recombination model fitted to out-of-frame rearrangements, and the results were checked against IGoR. A later analysis scored TCR-TCR, TCR-HLA and TCR-CMV co-occurrence with hypergeometric tests, applying a repertoire-size bias correction to TCR pairs. To estimate false discovery rates, a later analysis permuted the HLA or CMV assignments 20 times. In a later analysis, co-occurring TCRs were grouped using DBSCAN, with TCRdist sequence similarity added in when clustering inside HLA-allele-positive subsets. For co-occurrence clustering, repertoires with fewer than 30,000 or more than 120,000 public chains were excluded, along with a handful of repertoires with anomalous nucleotide sharing. TCRdb limited this immuneACCESS table to in-frame rearrangements with V and J called. A share of clones is missing; checked studies link under half to unresolved V genes, and the rest is unexplained. V, J and clone size reflect that table, while D and trimming were determined from the DNA. The table for this sample shows 200,000 to 250,000 clones. Together, the top ten hold around 1.1% of the sample.

Comment on this clone: The target of this receptor is not known.

The cohort was made up of under 800 healthy bone marrow donors. Cohort members were all nominally healthy when sampled, although unrecorded immune exposures were likely present. The donor tested CMV seropositive, placing the donor among the approximately 290 seropositive members of the cohort. Every donor gave a peripheral blood sample, and the peripheral blood mononuclear cells from that sample were used for TCR beta sequencing. Genomic DNA was extracted from the blood cell samples with the Qiagen DNeasy Blood Extraction Kit. Recombination linked TRBV7-2 to TRBJ2-6; TRBD1 aligns with 12 central bases. This clonotype was sampled from a girl aged 2-9 years in good health and CMV-seropositive. Sequencing input: PBMCs. Read as DNA, the sequence is TGTGCCAGCAGCTTAACGGGACAGGGGGCGGGTGGGGCCAACGTCCTGACTTTC. Translated, this is CASSLTGQGAGGANVLTF.